What follows is one T cell receptor beta chain and its context. As yet, its antigen is unknown. The sample comes from a study of CD8 T cells in ankylosing spondylitis. Study-wide results and caveats: As reported, disease-linked clones showed significant enrichment in matched ankylosing spondylitis synovial fluid. Disease-linked clones were found to be CD8+ and relatively rare in peripheral blood.

Quantitative molecular-barcoded 5'-RACE generated the TCR beta libraries. One entry per CDR3 protein, called by TCRdb with MiXCR from the 5' RACE reads. The sample carries about 310,000 distinct CDR3 sequences, less than 25% recorded once. Per germline, CDR1 MNHEY and CDR2 SMNVEV (reference sequence). The V and J ends lost 2 bases and 1 base respectively, with 9 bases between them. This CDR3 is built from 15 residues. The specimen sequenced was blood, either unsorted or a sorted T cell fraction (not recorded which). The sequence was obtained from a female donor with ankylosing spondylitis or in good health (not recorded which). The chain is built from TRBV27 and TRBJ2-4; D ambiguous. The CDR3 region is CASSLDLRAKNIQYF. The CDR3 DNA sequence: TGTGCCAGCAGTTTAGATCTTAGGGCCAAAAACATTCAGTACTTC.